This record looks at one T cell receptor beta chain sequence and its context. No antigen is known for it. No much larger clone exists at a distance of one base, and base qualities are not known. Using the deep immunoSEQ assay, multiplex PCR amplified TCR CDR3 regions from genomic DNA. For each cell subset, the extracted genomic DNA was distributed evenly across all wells of several immunoSEQ 96-well plates, and each plate served as one replicate. For sorted subsets, approximately 200 ng of genomic DNA, equivalent to 30,000 or so T cell genomes, went into each replicate PCR. Purified libraries were measured with a Qubit 3.0 fluorometer, size-checked on a Bioanalyzer 2100, and measured again with the KAPA Library Quantification kit. A separate single-read 150-cycle Illumina NextSeq 550 flow cell was used to sequence each immunoSEQ 96-well plate. The source study handled its data this way. The immunoSEQ output contained only junctional sequences without quality scores, so filtering could not match that applied to full-length reads. To assign V/J genes and CDR3, sequences were annotated using PyIR, a Python wrapper for IgBLAST v1.9, with IMGT germline references. Reads were removed for weak V/J assignments (E-value above 1e-6), missing CDR3, stop codons, out-of-frame junctions, or ambiguous translated residues. A V3J clonotype was defined by an identical inferred V gene, J gene, and CDR3 amino acid sequence. To compute the percentage overlap between repertoires, the number of shared unique clonotypes was divided by the size of the smaller repertoire. Repertoire richness was assessed with RTK rarefaction, the Chao1 estimator, and Recon v2.1 estimates of unobserved clonotypes. OLGA was used to compute generation probabilities for all TCRbeta clonotypes that the gDNA method yielded from a handful of donors. TCRdb obtained this table from immuneACCESS and retained in-frame rearrangements with V and J assigned. These tables miss some clones; where compared with another copy, unresolved V genes account for less than half of the shortfall, and the remainder is unexplained. For V, J and clone size, that table is used; D and trimming come from the DNA. Across this sample there are about 2.4 million clones, with roughly 93% seen only once. Clones ranked in the top ten supply about 0.38% of the sample.

The sample is drawn from a study of shared clonotypes between healthy human individuals (TCRdb year 2020). Regarding the complete study: Three men and a couple of women, aged 18 to 49 years, made up the cohort. Blood TCR repertoires of a handful of healthy adults were deeply sequenced to estimate repertoire size and the extent of clonotype sharing between individuals. For each donor, CD4 naive and CD4 memory were each run on three plates, CD8 naive on two plates, and CD8 memory on one plate. Per donor, leukapheresis produced somewhere between about 0.85 and 8.9 billion PBMCs. Libraries were prepared and TCR repertoires were sequenced by different laboratories using diverse techniques, in order to increase sequencing depth and limit assay-specific biases.

V is pared back by 6 bases and J by 5 bases, with 17 bases lying between the germline termini. Including the terminal cysteine and phenylalanine, the CDR3 comprises 14 residues. The read is trimmed to its CDR3 DNA, 42 bases read in frame from base 1. CDR1 and CDR2 are drawn from the germline V gene: SGHTS, YDEGEE. The donors were healthy, HIV-negative adults who had no recently reported acute infections or vaccinations. All donors were Caucasian adults living in Nashville, Tennessee, USA. CD4+ T cells were enriched by magnetic negative selection; naive cells were then positively selected on CD45RA, and the negative fraction formed the memory subset. Blood was collected by leukapheresis, and PBMCs were isolated by Ficoll-Histopaque density gradient centrifugation and then cryopreserved in liquid nitrogen vapor phase. Analytical flow cytometry was used to check the purity and quantity of every magnetically sorted T cell population. Genomic DNA was isolated from every sorted fraction and measured by UV absorbance on a Nanodrop 2000c.

Results and caveats for the whole study, not just this receptor: Higher generation probabilities were observed for clonotypes shared by all four sorted-subset donors than for non-shared clonotypes. Incomplete sequencing was indicated by rarefaction of sorted-subset datasets, despite the large sequencing depth. About 4.5% of naive CD4, around 4% of naive CD8, around 2.3% of memory CD4, and less than 0.45% of memory CD8 clonotypes were shared across several donors. The small number of donors limited the genetic and exposure-history diversity represented. Only blood was sampled, and tissue TCR repertoires likely differ from those in blood. Pairwise subsampling indicated that sequencing depth was expected to affect the degree of clonotype sharing among donors. Estimated clonotype richness was generally larger for naive than for memory subsets.

The rearrangement joined TRBV5-8 to TRBJ2-5; tentative D gene TRBD2, with 5 bases matching. The source is a man between 18 and 29 years old in good health. Some clones in this sample may be carry-over from other donors' samples. Sequenced input: naive CD4+ T cells from PBMCs. Sample cell subset or site, as interpreted from the label and publication: CD45RA+ positively selected. The bases read TGTGCCAGCATCCCCGACCCGGGAAGCGAGACCCAGTACTTC. The resulting protein is CASIPDPGSETQYF.